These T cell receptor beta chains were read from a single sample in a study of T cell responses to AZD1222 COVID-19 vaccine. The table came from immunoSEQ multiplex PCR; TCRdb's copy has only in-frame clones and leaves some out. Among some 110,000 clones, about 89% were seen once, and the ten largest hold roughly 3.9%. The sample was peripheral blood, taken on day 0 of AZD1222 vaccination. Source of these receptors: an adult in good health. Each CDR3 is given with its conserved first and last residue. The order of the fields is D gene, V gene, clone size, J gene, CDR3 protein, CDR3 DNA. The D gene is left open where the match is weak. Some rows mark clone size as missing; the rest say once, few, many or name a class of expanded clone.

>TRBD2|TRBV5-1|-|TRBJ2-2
CASSSGSQSTGELFF
TGCGCCAGCAGTAGCGGGAGCCAGAGCACCGGGGAGCTGTTTTTT
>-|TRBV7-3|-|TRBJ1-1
CASSSQVGTEAFF
TGTGCCAGCAGCTCCCAAGTGGGGACTGAAGCTTTCTTT
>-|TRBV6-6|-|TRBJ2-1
CASTLRGGVSYNEQFF
TGTGCCAGCACCTTAAGGGGTGGGGTTTCCTACAATGAGCAGTTCTTC
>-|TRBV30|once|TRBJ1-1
CAWTTPSQAFF
TGTGCCTGGACCACCCCCAGTCAAGCTTTCTTT
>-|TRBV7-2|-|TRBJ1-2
CASSLQSGGSYGYTF
TGTGCCAGCAGTTTACAAAGTGGGGGCAGCTATGGCTACACCTTC
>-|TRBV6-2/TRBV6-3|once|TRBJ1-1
CASSYSRGVVGGLLGGTEAFF
TGTGCCAGCAGTTACTCGAGGGGTGTTGTTGGAGGCCTATTGGGGGGGACTGAAGCTTTCTTT
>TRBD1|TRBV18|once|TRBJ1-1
CASSRGQGSNTEAFF
TGTGCCAGCTCACGTGGACAGGGGTCGAACACTGAAGCTTTCTTT
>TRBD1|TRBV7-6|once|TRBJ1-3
CASSLKGGQGAHQFRNTIYF
TGTGCCAGCAGCTTAAAGGGCGGACAGGGGGCGCATCAATTCCGAAACACCATATATTTT
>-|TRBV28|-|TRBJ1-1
CASSLYGAEDTEAFF
TGTGCCAGCAGTTTATATGGGGCGGAGGACACTGAAGCTTTCTTT
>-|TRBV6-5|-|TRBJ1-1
CASSYRGSSAEAFF
TGTGCCAGCAGTTACAGAGGGTCGAGTGCTGAAGCTTTCTTT
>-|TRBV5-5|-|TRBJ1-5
CASSLVGLTGNQPQHF
TGTGCCAGCAGCTTGGTCGGGCTTACAGGGAATCAGCCCCAGCATTTT
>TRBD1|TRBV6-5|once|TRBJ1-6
CASRTLGTVNSPLHF
TGTGCCAGCAGGACCCTGGGGACAGTAAATTCACCCCTCCACTTT
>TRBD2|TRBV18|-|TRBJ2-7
CASSPPVRGRSEQYF
TGTGCCAGCTCACCACCCGTCCGCGGGAGGTCCGAGCAGTACTTC
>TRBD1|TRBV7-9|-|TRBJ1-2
CASTLQGAYGYTF
TGTGCCAGCACCCTACAGGGGGCCTATGGCTACACCTTC
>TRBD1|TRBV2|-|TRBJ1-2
CASSGQGADYGYTF
TGTGCCAGCAGTGGACAGGGGGCGGACTATGGCTACACCTTC
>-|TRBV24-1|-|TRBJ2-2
CAIISDTGELFF
TGTGCCATAATCTCCGACACCGGGGAGCTGTTTTTT
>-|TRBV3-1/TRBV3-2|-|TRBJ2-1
CASSQDSLLEQFF
TGTGCCAGCAGCCAAGACTCCCTCCTTGAGCAGTTCTTC
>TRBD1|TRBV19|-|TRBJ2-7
CASSSHRGLREQYF
TGTGCCAGTAGTTCCCACAGGGGTTTGAGGGAGCAGTACTTC
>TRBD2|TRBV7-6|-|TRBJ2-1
CASSLLAGYNEQFF
TGTGCCAGCAGCTTACTAGCGGGGTACAATGAGCAGTTCTTC